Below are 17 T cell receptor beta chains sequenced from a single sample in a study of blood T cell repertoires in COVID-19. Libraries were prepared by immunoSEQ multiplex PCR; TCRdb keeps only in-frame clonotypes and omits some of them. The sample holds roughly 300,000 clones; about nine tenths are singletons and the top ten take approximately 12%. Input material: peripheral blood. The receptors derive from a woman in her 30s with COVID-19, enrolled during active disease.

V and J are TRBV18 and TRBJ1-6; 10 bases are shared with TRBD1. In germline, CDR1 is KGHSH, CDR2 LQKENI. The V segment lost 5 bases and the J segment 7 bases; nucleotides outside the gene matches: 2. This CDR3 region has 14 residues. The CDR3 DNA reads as TGTGCCAGCTCAAAGGGACAGGGGAATTCACCCCTCCACTTT. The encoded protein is CASSKGQGNSPLHF.

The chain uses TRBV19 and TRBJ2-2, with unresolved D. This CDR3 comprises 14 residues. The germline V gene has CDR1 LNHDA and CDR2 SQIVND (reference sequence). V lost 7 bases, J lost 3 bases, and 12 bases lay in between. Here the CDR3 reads CASTPRSYTGELFF. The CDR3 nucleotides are TGTGCCAGTACTCCTCGGTCATACACCGGGGAGCTGTTTTTT.

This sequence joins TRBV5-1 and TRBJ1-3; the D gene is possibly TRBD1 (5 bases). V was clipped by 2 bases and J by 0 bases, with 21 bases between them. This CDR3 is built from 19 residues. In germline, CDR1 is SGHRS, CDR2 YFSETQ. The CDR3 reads CASSLTKTGTGLSGNTIYF. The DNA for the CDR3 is TGCGCCAGCAGCTTAACTAAAACCGGAACAGGCCTCTCTGGAAACACCATATATTTT.

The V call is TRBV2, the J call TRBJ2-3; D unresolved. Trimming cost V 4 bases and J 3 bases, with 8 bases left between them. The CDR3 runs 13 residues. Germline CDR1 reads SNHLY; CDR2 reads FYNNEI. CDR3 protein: CASSARGTDTQYF. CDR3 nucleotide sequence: TGTGCCAGCAGTGCCCGAGGAACAGATACGCAGTATTTT.

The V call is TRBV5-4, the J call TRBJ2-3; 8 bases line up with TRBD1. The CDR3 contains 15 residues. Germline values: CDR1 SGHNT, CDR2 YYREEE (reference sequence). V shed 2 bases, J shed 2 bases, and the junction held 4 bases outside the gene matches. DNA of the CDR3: TGTGCCAGCAGCTTAGACAGGGGTTCCACAGATACGCAGTATTTT. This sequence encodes CASSLDRGSTDTQYF.

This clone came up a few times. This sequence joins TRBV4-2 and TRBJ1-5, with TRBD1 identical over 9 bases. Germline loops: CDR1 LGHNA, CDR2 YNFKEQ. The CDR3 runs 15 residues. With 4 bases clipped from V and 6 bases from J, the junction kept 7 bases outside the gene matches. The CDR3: CASSLTGGSSQPQHF. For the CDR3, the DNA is TGTGCCAGCAGCCTAACAGGGGGCTCTAGTCAGCCCCAGCATTTT.

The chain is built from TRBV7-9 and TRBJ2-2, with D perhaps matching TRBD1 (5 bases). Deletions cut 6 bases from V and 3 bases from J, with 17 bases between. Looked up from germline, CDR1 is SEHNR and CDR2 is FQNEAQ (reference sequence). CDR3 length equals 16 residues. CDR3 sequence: CASSSGSGFYTGELFF. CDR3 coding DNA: TGTGCCAGCAGTTCAGGGTCGGGTTTTTACACCGGGGAGCTGTTTTTT.

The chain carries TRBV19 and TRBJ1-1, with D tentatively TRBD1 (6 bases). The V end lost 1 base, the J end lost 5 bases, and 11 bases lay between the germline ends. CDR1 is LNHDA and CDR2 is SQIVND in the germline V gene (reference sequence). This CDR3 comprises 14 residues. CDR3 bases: TGTGCCAGTAGTATAGGCGGGGGCGCAACTGAAGCTTTCTTT. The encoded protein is CASSIGGGATEAFF.

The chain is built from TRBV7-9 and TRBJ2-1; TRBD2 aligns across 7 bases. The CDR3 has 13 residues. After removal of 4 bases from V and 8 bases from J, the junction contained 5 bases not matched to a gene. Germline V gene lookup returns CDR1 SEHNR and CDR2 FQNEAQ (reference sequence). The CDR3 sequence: CASSSGTSDEQFF. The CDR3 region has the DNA TGTGCCAGCAGCTCGGGTACTAGCGATGAGCAGTTCTTC.

The CDR3 protein is CASSPWDRVDGYTF. CDR3 DNA: TGTGCCAGCAGCCCCTGGGACAGGGTTGATGGCTACACCTTC. The chain has TRBV13 and TRBJ1-2; TRBD1 matches 9 bases. V was clipped by 5 bases and J by 6 bases; unmatched bases: 7. The CDR3 runs 14 residues. Germline V gives CDR1 PRHDT, CDR2 FYEKMQ (reference sequence).

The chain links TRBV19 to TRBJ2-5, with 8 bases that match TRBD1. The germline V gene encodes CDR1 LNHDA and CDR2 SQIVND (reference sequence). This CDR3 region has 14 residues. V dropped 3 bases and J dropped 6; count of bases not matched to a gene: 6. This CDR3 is CASSIRTGKQTQYF. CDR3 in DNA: TGTGCCAGTAGTATCCGGACAGGGAAGCAGACCCAGTACTTC.

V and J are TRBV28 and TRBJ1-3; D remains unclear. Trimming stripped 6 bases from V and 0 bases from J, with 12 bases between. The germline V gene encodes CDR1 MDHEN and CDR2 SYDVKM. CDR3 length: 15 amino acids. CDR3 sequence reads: CASSLPGDSGNTIYF. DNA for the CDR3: TGTGCCAGCAGCCTCCCCGGGGACTCTGGAAACACCATATATTTT.

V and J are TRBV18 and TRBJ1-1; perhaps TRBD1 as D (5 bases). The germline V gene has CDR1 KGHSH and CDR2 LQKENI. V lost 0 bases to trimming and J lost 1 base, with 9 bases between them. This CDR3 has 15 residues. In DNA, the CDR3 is TGTGCCAGCTCACCACCGGACACAACGAACACTGAAGCTTTCTTT. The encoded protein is CASSPPDTTNTEAFF. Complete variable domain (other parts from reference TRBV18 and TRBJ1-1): NAGVMQNPRHLVRRRGQEARLRCSPMKGHSHVYWYRQLPEEGLKFMVYLQKENIIDESGMPKERFSAEFPKEGPSILRIQQVVRGDSAAYFCASSPPDTTNTEAFFGQGTRLTVV.

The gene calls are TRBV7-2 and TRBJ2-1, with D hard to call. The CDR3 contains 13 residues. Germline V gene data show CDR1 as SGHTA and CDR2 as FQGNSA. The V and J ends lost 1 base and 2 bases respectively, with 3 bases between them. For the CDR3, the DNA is TGTGCCAGCAGCTTAGTCGCCTACAATGAGCAGTTCTTC. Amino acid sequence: CASSLVAYNEQFF.

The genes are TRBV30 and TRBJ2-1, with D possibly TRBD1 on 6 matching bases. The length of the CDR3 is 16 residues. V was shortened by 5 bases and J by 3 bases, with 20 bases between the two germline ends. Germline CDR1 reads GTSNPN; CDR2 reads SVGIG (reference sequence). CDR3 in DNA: TGTGCCTGGCTCCAGACTACAGGGCAAATCTACAATGAGCAGTTCTTC. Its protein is CAWLQTTGQIYNEQFF. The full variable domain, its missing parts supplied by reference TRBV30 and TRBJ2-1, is SQTIHQWPATLVQPVGSPLSLECTVEGTSNPNLYWYRQAAGRGLQLLFYSVGIGQISSEVPQNLSASRPQDRQFILSSKKLLLSDSGFYLCAWLQTTGQIYNEQFFGPGTRLTVL.

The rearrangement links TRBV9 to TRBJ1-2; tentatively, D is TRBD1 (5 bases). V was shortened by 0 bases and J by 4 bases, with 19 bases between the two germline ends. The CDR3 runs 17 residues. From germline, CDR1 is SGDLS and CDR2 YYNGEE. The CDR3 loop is CASSVAFAIPGVYGYTF. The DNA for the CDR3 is TGTGCCAGCAGCGTAGCCTTCGCGATCCCGGGGGTCTATGGCTACACCTTC.

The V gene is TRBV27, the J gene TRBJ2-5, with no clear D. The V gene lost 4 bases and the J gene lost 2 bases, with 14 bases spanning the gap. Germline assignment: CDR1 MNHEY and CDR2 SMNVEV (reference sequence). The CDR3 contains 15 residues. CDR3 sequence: CASSSSPLGQETQYF. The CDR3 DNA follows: TGTGCCAGCAGTTCCTCCCCCCTCGGGCAAGAGACCCAGTACTTC.